This entry features one T cell receptor beta chain sequence. Its specificity is unknown. The library attached unique molecular identifiers to individual cDNA molecules. TCRdb reprocessed the RACE reads with MiXCR, giving one entry per CDR3 protein. The profile shows around 300,000 distinct CDR3 sequences, approximately 6.3% of them singletons. As to time point: patch test 1, 2 weeks after DPC sensitization. Treatment meaning: therapeutic diphenylcyclopropenone sensitization with weekly scalp DPC. The entry originates in a study of human T cells and chemical hapten exposure. Study outcomes and limitations: Counts of expanded TCRs at PT1 were positively correlated with patch test score.

CDR3 size: 13 residues. The V gene end was trimmed by 8 bases and the J gene end by 8 bases; junction bases not matched to a gene: 7. Germline-derived CDR1 and CDR2 are MNHEY and SVGAGI. This sample comprised whole blood, obtained in connection with sensitization to the hapten diphenylcyclopropenone (DPC). The TCR was taken from a woman younger than 30 with alopecia areata. Some clones in this sample may be carry-over from other donors' samples. This chain joins TRBV6-5 and TRBJ1-4, with TRBD1 matching 8 bases. The CDR3 DNA follows: TGTGCCAGCGGCCGGACAGGGAGCGAAAAACTGTTTTTT. As protein: CASGRTGSEKLFF.